The clone carrying this T cell receptor (beta chain) is categorized as medium-sized (0.01 to 0.1%). This CDR3 is 15 amino acids long. J gave up 5 bases and V 5 bases, and 9 bases lay outside the gene matches. Germline V gene lookup returns CDR1 SGHVS and CDR2 FQNEAQ. The sample comes from a study of graft-versus-host responses after intestinal transplantation. Looking at the study overall: Recipients received multivisceral, liver-intestinal, or isolated intestinal transplants. All recipients were given anti-thymocyte globulin induction, and tacrolimus and steroids were then administered for three to four years.

Generated by immunoSEQ multiplex PCR, the TCRdb table keeps only in-frame clones and is missing some. The sample includes 20,000 to 25,000 clones, around 80% of them seen just once. Tissue processing of the graft released intraepithelial and lamina propria lymphocytes from it. The specimen comprised ileum tissue, sampled 12 days after intestinal transplant. This chain connects TRBV7-8 to TRBJ2-5, with 9 bases aligning to TRBD1. This receptor was identified in a human patient who received an intestinal transplant, so some T cells may come from the graft donor. The CDR3 region is CASSTGTGGLETQYF. CDR3 sequence (DNA): TGTGCCAGCAGCACCGGAACAGGGGGCCTGGAGACCCAGTACTTC.